This TCR beta chain was observed in a study of beta chain features in type 1 diabetes. Whole-study results and caveats: TCRB CDR3s were moderately but significantly shorter in Type 1 diabetes patients in all four CD4+ subsets.

The study reverse transcribed the entire isolated RNA, so it sequenced expressed TCRB transcripts. About 3.6 million reads was the average for naive, central memory and regulatory T cell samples. Using immunoSEQ multiplex PCR, the repertoire was profiled, and TCRdb retains in-frame clones only, with some absent. The sample consists of more than 150,000 clones, approximately 10% of them appearing once. This clone has only a few counts. The antigen is unknown. The CDR3 runs to 15 residues. Trimming shortened V by 4 bases and J by 1 base, and 14 bases separated the two germline ends. Germline V gives CDR1 SGHRS, CDR2 YFSETQ. It was via CD45RO/CCR7/CD25/CD127/CD95/CD27 that CD4+ naive, central memory, regulatory and stem cell-like memory cells were sorted.

The genes are TRBV5-1 and TRBJ1-1, with D perhaps TRBD1 (5 bases). Sequencing was done on a sample of central memory CD4+ T cells from blood. This sequence was found in a woman younger than 45 with type 1 diabetes. DNA for the CDR3: TGCGCCAGCAGCCCCGGGGGTTCCTGGAACACTGAAGCTTTCTTT. This codes for CASSPGGSWNTEAFF.